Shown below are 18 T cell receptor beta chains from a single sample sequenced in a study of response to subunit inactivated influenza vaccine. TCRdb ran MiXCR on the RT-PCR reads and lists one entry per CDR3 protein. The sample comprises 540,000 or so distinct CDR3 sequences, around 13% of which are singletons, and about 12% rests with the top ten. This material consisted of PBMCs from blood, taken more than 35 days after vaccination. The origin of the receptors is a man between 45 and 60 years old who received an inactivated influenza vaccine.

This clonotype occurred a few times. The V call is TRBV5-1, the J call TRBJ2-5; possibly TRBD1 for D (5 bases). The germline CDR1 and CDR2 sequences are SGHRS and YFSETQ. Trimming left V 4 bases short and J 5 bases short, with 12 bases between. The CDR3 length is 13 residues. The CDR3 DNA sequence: TGCGCCAGCAGCGTACCAGGGTTGGAGACCCAGTACTTC. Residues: CASSVPGLETQYF.

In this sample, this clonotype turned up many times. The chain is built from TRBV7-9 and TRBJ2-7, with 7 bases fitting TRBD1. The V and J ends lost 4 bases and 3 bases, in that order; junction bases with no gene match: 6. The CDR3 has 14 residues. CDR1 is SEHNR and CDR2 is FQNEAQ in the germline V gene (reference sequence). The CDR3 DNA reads TGTGCCAGCAGCTCGACAGGGATAGGCTACGAGCAGTACTTC. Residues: CASSSTGIGYEQYF.

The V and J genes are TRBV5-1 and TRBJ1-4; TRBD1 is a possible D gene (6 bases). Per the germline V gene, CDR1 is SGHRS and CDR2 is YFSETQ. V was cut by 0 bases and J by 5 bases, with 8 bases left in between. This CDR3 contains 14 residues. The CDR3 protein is CASSLEGENEKLFF. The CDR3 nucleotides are TGCGCCAGCAGCTTGGAGGGGGAGAATGAAAAACTGTTTTTT.

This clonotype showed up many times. The DNA of the CDR3 is TGTGCCAGCAGCTTAGGGACTAGCGGGCCCCGGGTTACGCAGTATTTT. It specifies CASSLGTSGPRVTQYF. The rearrangement links TRBV7-6 to TRBJ2-3; 11 nucleotides line up with TRBD2. The V segment lost 1 base and the J segment 8 bases; nucleotides outside the gene matches: 8. Germline V gene lookup returns CDR1 SGHVS and CDR2 FNYEAQ. CDR3 length: 16 amino acids. The full variable domain, with the rest looked up from reference TRBV7-6 and TRBJ2-3, is GAGVSQSPRYKVTKRGQDVALRCDPISGHVSLYWYRQALGQGPEFLTYFNYEAQQDKSGLPNDRFSAERPEGSISTLTIQRTEQRDSAMYRCASSLGTSGPRVTQYFGPGTRLTVL.

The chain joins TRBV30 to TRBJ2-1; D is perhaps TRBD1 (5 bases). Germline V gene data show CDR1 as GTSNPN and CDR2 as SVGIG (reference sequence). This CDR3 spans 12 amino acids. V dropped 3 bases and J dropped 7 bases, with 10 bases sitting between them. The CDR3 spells CAWSYRRNEQFF. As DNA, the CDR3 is TGTGCCTGGAGCTACAGGCGTAATGAGCAGTTCTTC.

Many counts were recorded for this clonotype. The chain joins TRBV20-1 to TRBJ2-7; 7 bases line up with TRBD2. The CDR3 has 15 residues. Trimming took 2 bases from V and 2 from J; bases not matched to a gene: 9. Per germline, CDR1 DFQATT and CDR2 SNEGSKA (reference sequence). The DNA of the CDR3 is TGCAGTGCTAGAAGGGGCGGGAGCGGCCCCTACGAGCAGTACTTC. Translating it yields CSARRGGSGPYEQYF.

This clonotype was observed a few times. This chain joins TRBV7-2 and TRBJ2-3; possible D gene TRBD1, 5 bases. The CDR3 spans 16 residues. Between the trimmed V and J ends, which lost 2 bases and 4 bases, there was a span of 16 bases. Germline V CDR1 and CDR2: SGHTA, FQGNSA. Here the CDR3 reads CASSLTRHRGSDTQYF. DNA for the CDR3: TGTGCCAGCAGCTTAACCCGTCATAGGGGATCAGATACGCAGTATTTT.

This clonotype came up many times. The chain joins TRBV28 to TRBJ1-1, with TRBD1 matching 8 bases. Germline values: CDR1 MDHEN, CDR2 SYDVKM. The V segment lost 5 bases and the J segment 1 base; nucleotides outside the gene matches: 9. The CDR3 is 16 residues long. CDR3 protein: CASSPTGDRQNTEAFF. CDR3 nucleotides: TGTGCCAGCAGTCCTACGGGGGACAGGCAGAACACTGAAGCTTTCTTT.

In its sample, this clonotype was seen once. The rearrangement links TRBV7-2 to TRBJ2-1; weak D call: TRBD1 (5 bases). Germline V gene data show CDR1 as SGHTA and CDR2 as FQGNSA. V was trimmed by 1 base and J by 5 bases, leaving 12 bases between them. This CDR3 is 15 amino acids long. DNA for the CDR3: TGTGCCAGCAGCTTAGTAGGGGCTGCACACAATGAGCAGTTCTTC. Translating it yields CASSLVGAAHNEQFF.

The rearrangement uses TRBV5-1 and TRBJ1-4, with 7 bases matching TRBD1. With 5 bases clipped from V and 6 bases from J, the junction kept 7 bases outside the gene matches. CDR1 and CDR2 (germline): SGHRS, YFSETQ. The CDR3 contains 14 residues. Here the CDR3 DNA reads TGCGCCAGCAGGCGGACAGGATTGGATGAAAAACTGTTTTTT. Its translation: CASRRTGLDEKLFF.

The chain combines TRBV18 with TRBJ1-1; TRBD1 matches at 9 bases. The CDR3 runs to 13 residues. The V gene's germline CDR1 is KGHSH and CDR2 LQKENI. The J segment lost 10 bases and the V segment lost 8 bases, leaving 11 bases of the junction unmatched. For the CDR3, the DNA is TGTGCCAGCGCGAACCGGGACAGGGTAGGAGCTTTCTTT. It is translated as CASANRDRVGAFF.

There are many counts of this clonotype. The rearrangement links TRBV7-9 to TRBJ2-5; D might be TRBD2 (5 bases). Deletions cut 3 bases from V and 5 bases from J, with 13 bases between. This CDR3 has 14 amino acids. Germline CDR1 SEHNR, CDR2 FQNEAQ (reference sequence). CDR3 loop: CASSFGGVVETQYF. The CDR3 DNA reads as TGTGCCAGCAGCTTTGGAGGCGTAGTCGAGACCCAGTACTTC.

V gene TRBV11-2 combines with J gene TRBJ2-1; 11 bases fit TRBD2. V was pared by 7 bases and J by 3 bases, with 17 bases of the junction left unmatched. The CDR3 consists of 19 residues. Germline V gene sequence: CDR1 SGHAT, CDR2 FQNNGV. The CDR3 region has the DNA TGTGCCAGCACCAACCGGGTGGCTAGCGGGAGGCTACTCTACAATGAGCAGTTCTTC. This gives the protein CASTNRVASGRLLYNEQFF.

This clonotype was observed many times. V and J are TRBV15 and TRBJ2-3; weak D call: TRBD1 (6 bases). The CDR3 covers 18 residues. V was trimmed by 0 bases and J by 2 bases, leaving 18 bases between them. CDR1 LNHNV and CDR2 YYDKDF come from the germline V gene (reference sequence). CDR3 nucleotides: TGTGCCACCAGCAGAGATCTTATCAGCAGGGGAAACACAGATACGCAGTATTTT. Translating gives CATSRDLISRGNTDTQYF.

CDR3 bases: TGCAGTGCTAGCTGGGGGGCCGTTTCAGATACGCAGTATTTT. Translating gives CSASWGAVSDTQYF. V is TRBV20-1 and J is TRBJ2-3, with D possibly called TRBD1 or TRBD2 (6 bases each). Trimming removed 3 bases at V and 4 bases at J, with 14 bases between. CDR1 is DFQATT, CDR2 SNEGSKA, per germline (reference sequence). The CDR3 totals 14 residues.

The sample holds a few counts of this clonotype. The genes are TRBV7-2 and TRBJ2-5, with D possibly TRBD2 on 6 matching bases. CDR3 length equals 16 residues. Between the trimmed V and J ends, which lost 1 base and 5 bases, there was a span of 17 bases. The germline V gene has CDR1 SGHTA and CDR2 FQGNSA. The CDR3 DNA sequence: TGTGCCAGCAGCTTAGAATATTACGGCGGGGTGGAGACCCAGTACTTC. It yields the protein CASSLEYYGGVETQYF.

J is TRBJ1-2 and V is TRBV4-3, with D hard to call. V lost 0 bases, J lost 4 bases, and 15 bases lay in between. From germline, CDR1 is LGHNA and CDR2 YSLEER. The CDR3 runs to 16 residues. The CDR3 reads CASSQDAKGGFYGYTF. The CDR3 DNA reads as TGCGCCAGCAGCCAAGATGCAAAGGGAGGATTCTATGGCTACACCTTC.

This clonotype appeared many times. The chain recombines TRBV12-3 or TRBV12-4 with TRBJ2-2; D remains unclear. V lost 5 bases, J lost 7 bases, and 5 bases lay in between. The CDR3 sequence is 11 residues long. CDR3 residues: CASSPGGELFF. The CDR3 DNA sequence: TGTGCCAGCAGTCCCGGCGGGGAGCTGTTTTTT.